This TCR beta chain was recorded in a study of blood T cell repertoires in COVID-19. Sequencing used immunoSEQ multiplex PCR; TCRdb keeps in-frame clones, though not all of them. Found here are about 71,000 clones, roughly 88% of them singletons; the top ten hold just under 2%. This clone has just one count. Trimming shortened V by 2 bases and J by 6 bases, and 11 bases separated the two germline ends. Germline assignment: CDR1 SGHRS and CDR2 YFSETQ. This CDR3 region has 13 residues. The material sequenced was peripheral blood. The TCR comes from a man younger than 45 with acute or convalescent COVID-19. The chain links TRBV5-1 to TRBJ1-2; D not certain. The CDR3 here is CASSFGGADGYTF. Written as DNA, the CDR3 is TGCGCCAGCAGCTTTGGAGGCGCGGATGGCTACACCTTC.